These T cell receptor beta chains were read from a single sample in a study of cytotoxic CD8 clonotypes in ibrutinib-treated CLL. Data came from immunoSEQ multiplex PCR; TCRdb stores just in-frame clones and leaves some out. The table has 65,000 to 85,000 clones, over 75% seen once; the top ten hold just over 3%. Sequencing used PBMCs, obtained after 12 months of ibrutinib treatment. The receptor source for this set is a human donor with chronic lymphocytic leukemia. Each CDR3 is given with its conserved first and last residue. Fields, in order: J gene, D gene, clone size, V gene, CDR3 length, CDR3 DNA, CDR3 protein. D genes are given only for firm matches. The size field is filled for only some rows; it gives once, few, many or a size class.

j_gene: TRBJ2-2
d_gene: .
abundance: .
v_gene: TRBV6-5
len: 15
CDR3nt: TGTGCCAGCAGTCCGACGCGGGGCGCCACCGGGGAGCTGTTTTTT
CDR3aa: CASSPTRGATGELFF

j_gene: TRBJ2-7
d_gene: .
abundance: .
v_gene: TRBV7-9
len: 14
CDR3nt: TGTGCCAGCAGCCCAGGAGACAGATCCTACGAGCAGTACTTC
CDR3aa: CASSPGDRSYEQYF

j_gene: TRBJ1-2
d_gene: .
abundance: .
v_gene: TRBV28
len: 14
CDR3nt: TGTGCCAGCAGTTTGAGGGGCGGGGCCCCTGACTACACCTTC
CDR3aa: CASSLRGGAPDYTF

j_gene: TRBJ2-3
d_gene: .
abundance: .
v_gene: TRBV7-9
len: 16
CDR3nt: TGTGCCAGCAGCTCTCGCCCTAGAACCCCCCCAGATACGCAGTATTTT
CDR3aa: CASSSRPRTPPDTQYF

j_gene: TRBJ2-1
d_gene: .
abundance: .
v_gene: TRBV9
len: 16
CDR3nt: TGTGCCAGCAGCGTAGTGACTTCCCTCTCCTACAATGAGCAGTTCTTC
CDR3aa: CASSVVTSLSYNEQFF

j_gene: TRBJ2-7
d_gene: .
abundance: .
v_gene: TRBV6-5
len: 13
CDR3nt: TGTGCCAGCAGTTACCTCCCAAACTACGAGCAGTACTTC
CDR3aa: CASSYLPNYEQYF

j_gene: TRBJ1-4
d_gene: .
abundance: .
v_gene: TRBV7-2
len: 14
CDR3nt: TGTGCCAGCAGCTCGGGACGAGGGCGGGAAAAACTGTTTTTT
CDR3aa: CASSSGRGREKLFF

j_gene: TRBJ1-1
d_gene: TRBD1
abundance: .
v_gene: TRBV10-3
len: 13
CDR3nt: TGTGCCATCAGTGAGGCCCGACAGGGGGAAGCTTTCTTT
CDR3aa: CAISEARQGEAFF

j_gene: TRBJ2-7
d_gene: TRBD2
abundance: .
v_gene: TRBV19
len: 16
CDR3nt: TGTGCCAGTAGTATTCCGGCCTCGCGGGAGATCTCCGAGCAGTACTTC
CDR3aa: CASSIPASREISEQYF

j_gene: TRBJ2-7
d_gene: TRBD2
abundance: .
v_gene: TRBV18
len: 16
CDR3nt: TGTGCCAGCTCACCAGTGCGGACTAGCGGTACCTACGAGCAGTACTTC
CDR3aa: CASSPVRTSGTYEQYF

j_gene: TRBJ2-5
d_gene: TRBD2
abundance: .
v_gene: TRBV11-3
len: 16
CDR3nt: TGTGCCAGCAGCTTAGGACTAGCGGGAGGCGGGGAGACCCAGTACTTC
CDR3aa: CASSLGLAGGGETQYF

j_gene: TRBJ2-7
d_gene: TRBD1
abundance: .
v_gene: TRBV5-6
len: 15
CDR3nt: TGTGCCAGCAGCATAGATTTCGGGACAGGGAACGAGCAGTACTTC
CDR3aa: CASSIDFGTGNEQYF

j_gene: TRBJ1-1
d_gene: .
abundance: .
v_gene: TRBV7-9
len: 12
CDR3nt: TGTGCCAGCAGCTTATTAAGGGGGGAAGCTTTCTTT
CDR3aa: CASSLLRGEAFF

j_gene: TRBJ1-5
d_gene: TRBD1
abundance: once
v_gene: TRBV19
len: 16
CDR3nt: TGTGCCAGTAGCGCCCTAGACAGGGGGAGTTACCAGCCCCAGCATTTT
CDR3aa: CASSALDRGSYQPQHF

j_gene: TRBJ1-2
d_gene: .
abundance: once
v_gene: TRBV7-8
len: 13
CDR3nt: TGTGCCAGCAGCTTAGGGGCTAACTATGGCTACACCTTC
CDR3aa: CASSLGANYGYTF

j_gene: TRBJ2-1
d_gene: .
abundance: .
v_gene: TRBV18
len: 14
CDR3nt: TGTGCCAGCTCACCTTTGGAGACGGGCAATGAGCAGTTCTTC
CDR3aa: CASSPLETGNEQFF

j_gene: TRBJ1-5
d_gene: .
abundance: .
v_gene: TRBV21-1
len: 19
CDR3nt: TGTGCCAGCAGCAAAGTGGGTCCCCGGGACAGGGGGCCTCCTAGGCCCCAGCATTTT
CDR3aa: CASSKVGPRDRGPPRPQHF

j_gene: TRBJ1-1
d_gene: TRBD1
abundance: .
v_gene: TRBV10-3
len: 13
CDR3nt: TGTGCCATCAGAAAGCTACAGGGGCAAGGAGCTTTCTTT
CDR3aa: CAIRKLQGQGAFF

j_gene: TRBJ2-5
d_gene: .
abundance: .
v_gene: TRBV18
len: 15
CDR3nt: TGTGCCAGCTCCCCCCTCGAGGGTCGAAGGGAGACCCAGTACTTC
CDR3aa: CASSPLEGRRETQYF

j_gene: TRBJ2-7
d_gene: TRBD1
abundance: .
v_gene: TRBV30
len: 13
CDR3nt: TGTGCCTGGCGGACAGGGGACTTTTACGAGCAGTACTTC
CDR3aa: CAWRTGDFYEQYF

j_gene: TRBJ1-5
d_gene: .
abundance: .
v_gene: TRBV4-2
len: 15
CDR3nt: TGTGCCAGCAGCCAAGATCAGGGGACGGGCCGGACAGTGCATTTT
CDR3aa: CASSQDQGTGRTVHF

j_gene: TRBJ1-1
d_gene: .
abundance: .
v_gene: TRBV6-1
len: 14
CDR3nt: TGTGCCAGCAGTACAGACAGGAGGCGAACTGAAGCTTTCTTT
CDR3aa: CASSTDRRRTEAFF

j_gene: TRBJ2-1
d_gene: .
abundance: .
v_gene: TRBV7-3
len: 15
CDR3nt: TGTGCCAGCAGCTTAGGGGCGGGCGAGAGCGATGAGCAGTTCTTC
CDR3aa: CASSLGAGESDEQFF

j_gene: TRBJ2-1
d_gene: .
abundance: .
v_gene: TRBV10-2
len: 14
CDR3nt: TGCGCCAGCAGTGGGGCAGCCTCCTACAATGAGCAGTTCTTC
CDR3aa: CASSGAASYNEQFF

j_gene: TRBJ2-6
d_gene: .
abundance: .
v_gene: TRBV2
len: 13
CDR3nt: TGTGCCAGGAAAAGAACGGGGGCCAACGTCCTGACTTTC
CDR3aa: CARKRTGANVLTF

j_gene: TRBJ2-7
d_gene: TRBD2
abundance: .
v_gene: TRBV7-2
len: 17
CDR3nt: TGTGCCAGCAGCGCCTCACCCGGGACTAGCGGCCCCTACGAGCAGTACTTC
CDR3aa: CASSASPGTSGPYEQYF

j_gene: TRBJ2-2
d_gene: TRBD2
abundance: .
v_gene: TRBV27
len: 14
CDR3nt: TGTGCCAGCAGTGTAGCGGGGAACACCGGGGAGCTGTTTTTT
CDR3aa: CASSVAGNTGELFF

j_gene: TRBJ2-5
d_gene: .
abundance: once
v_gene: TRBV2
len: 13
CDR3nt: TGTGCCAGCACGCTGGGGTCACTGGGGACCCAGTACTTC
CDR3aa: CASTLGSLGTQYF

j_gene: TRBJ2-2
d_gene: .
abundance: .
v_gene: TRBV28
len: 16
CDR3nt: TGTGCCAGCAGGCCCCCCGGGATACAGAACACCGGGGAGCTGTTTTTT
CDR3aa: CASRPPGIQNTGELFF

j_gene: TRBJ2-1
d_gene: TRBD2
abundance: .
v_gene: TRBV27
len: 13
CDR3nt: TGTGCCAGCAGAAATCGGGGGGACAATGAGCAGTTCTTC
CDR3aa: CASRNRGDNEQFF

j_gene: TRBJ1-5
d_gene: .
abundance: .
v_gene: TRBV19
len: 13
CDR3nt: TGTGCCAGTCTAGACAGCCTCAATCAGCCCCAGCATTTT
CDR3aa: CASLDSLNQPQHF

j_gene: TRBJ2-1
d_gene: TRBD1
abundance: .
v_gene: TRBV2
len: 19
CDR3nt: TGTGCCAGCAGTGCCCGGACAGGGGGAACCGGGCCCTCCTACAATGAGCAGTTCTTC
CDR3aa: CASSARTGGTGPSYNEQFF

j_gene: TRBJ2-7
d_gene: TRBD1
abundance: .
v_gene: TRBV19
len: 15
CDR3nt: TGTGCCAGCCTAGAAACGGGACAGAGTCCCTACGAGCAGTACTTC
CDR3aa: CASLETGQSPYEQYF

j_gene: TRBJ2-1
d_gene: .
abundance: .
v_gene: TRBV4-2
len: 13
CDR3nt: TGTGCCAGCAGCCAAGCGGGACAAGTTCCCCAGTTCTTC
CDR3aa: CASSQAGQVPQFF

j_gene: TRBJ2-2
d_gene: .
abundance: .
v_gene: TRBV7-3
len: 16
CDR3nt: TGTGCCAGCAGCTTACTTGGGGCGGGATCGGCCGGGGAGCTGTTTTTT
CDR3aa: CASSLLGAGSAGELFF

j_gene: TRBJ1-1
d_gene: TRBD1
abundance: .
v_gene: TRBV2
len: 13
CDR3nt: TGTGCCAGCAGTCGGGACAGGGTGACTGAAGCTTTCTTT
CDR3aa: CASSRDRVTEAFF

j_gene: TRBJ2-2
d_gene: TRBD1
abundance: .
v_gene: TRBV5-4
len: 15
CDR3nt: TGTGCCAGCAGCTTTAAGGACAGGCAGGTCGGGGAGCTGTTTTTT
CDR3aa: CASSFKDRQVGELFF

j_gene: TRBJ2-7
d_gene: TRBD1
abundance: .
v_gene: TRBV29-1
len: 13
CDR3nt: TGCAGCATGATCAACAGGGGTTCCTACGAGCAGTACTTC
CDR3aa: CSMINRGSYEQYF

j_gene: TRBJ2-7
d_gene: TRBD2
abundance: .
v_gene: TRBV27
len: 15
CDR3nt: TGTGCCAGCAGTTTGGGGGCTAGCGGGAGGTACGAGCAGTACTTC
CDR3aa: CASSLGASGRYEQYF

j_gene: TRBJ1-1
d_gene: .
abundance: once
v_gene: TRBV25-1
len: 15
CDR3nt: TGTGCCAGCAGTGCTACGGGGGGCATCCTCGCTGAAGCTTTCTTT
CDR3aa: CASSATGGILAEAFF

j_gene: TRBJ1-5
d_gene: TRBD1
abundance: .
v_gene: TRBV28
len: 15
CDR3nt: TGTGCCAGCAGTTTATCGACAGGGGTACGGCAGCCCCAGCATTTT
CDR3aa: CASSLSTGVRQPQHF

j_gene: TRBJ2-7
d_gene: TRBD1
abundance: .
v_gene: TRBV11-2
len: 13
CDR3nt: TGTGCCAGCAGCCCATGGACAGGCTACGAGCAGTACTTC
CDR3aa: CASSPWTGYEQYF

j_gene: TRBJ2-1
d_gene: TRBD2
abundance: .
v_gene: TRBV19
len: 15
CDR3nt: TGTGCCAGTAGTGTAGCGGGCCTCTCCTACAATGAGCAGTTCTTC
CDR3aa: CASSVAGLSYNEQFF